A single sample gave rise to the 23 T cell receptor beta chains below, sequenced in a study of cytomegalovirus exposure and HLA in healthy donors. Primers included in the PCR were 60 Vbeta and 13 Jbeta primers. Here immunoSEQ multiplex PCR was the method, and the copy in TCRdb shows in-frame clones only, minus some. The record lists about 200,000 clones, of which the ten most abundant hold less than 0.85%. The sequenced material came from PBMCs. The receptors were sampled from a boy aged 5 to 17 in good health and CMV-seronegative.

The rearrangement uses TRBV29-1 and TRBJ2-3; D possibly corresponds to TRBD2 (6 bases). CDR1 and CDR2 (germline): SQVTM, ANQGSEA. The length of the CDR3 is 14 residues. Trimming left V 4 bases short and J 1 base short, with 12 bases between. DNA of the CDR3: TGCAGCGTTGGGGGGGTGGCGGGCACAGATACGCAGTATTTT. This translates into CSVGGVAGTDTQYF.

The chain links TRBV29-1 to TRBJ1-2; maybe TRBD1 (6 bases). V lost 7 bases to trimming and J lost 5 bases, with 14 bases between them. There are 12 residues in the CDR3. Germline V lookup: CDR1 SQVTM, CDR2 ANQGSEA. In DNA form, the CDR3 reads TGCAGCGGTGCGGGGGCAAAGTATGGCTACACCTTC. It specifies CSGAGAKYGYTF.

This chain links TRBV19 with TRBJ2-1; weak D call: TRBD1 (6 bases). CDR1 is LNHDA, CDR2 SQIVND, per germline (reference sequence). CDR3 length: 17 amino acids. With 6 bases removed from V and 5 bases from J, the gap between germline ends came to 23 bases. CDR3 amino acids: CASSKRGQLGENNEQFF. CDR3 nucleotide sequence: TGTGCCAGTAGCAAAAGAGGACAGCTAGGAGAAAACAATGAGCAGTTCTTC.

The rearrangement links TRBV5-1 to TRBJ2-1; D remains unclear. Trimming took off 0 bases at V and 6 bases at J, with 10 bases between the two ends. The germline V gene has CDR1 SGHRS and CDR2 YFSETQ. The CDR3 extends over 14 amino acids. DNA of the CDR3: TGCGCCAGCAGCTTGGGAACAGAGATCAATGAGCAGTTCTTC. Its translation is CASSLGTEINEQFF. Together with reference TRBV5-1 and TRBJ2-1, the CDR3 gives the full variable domain: KAGVTQTPRYLIKTRGQQVTLSCSPISGHRSVSWYQQTPGQGLQFLFEYFSETQRNKGNFPGRFSGRQFSNSRSEMNVSTLELGDSALYLCASSLGTEINEQFFGPGTRLTVL.

The V gene is TRBV5-1, the J gene TRBJ2-3, with D maybe TRBD2 (6 bases). Trimming took off 0 bases at V and 3 bases at J, with 17 bases between the two ends. Germline V gives CDR1 SGHRS, CDR2 YFSETQ. The CDR3 has 17 amino acids. CDR3 DNA sequence: TGCGCCAGCAGCTTGGGCGGGGTTCCCGATTCGACAGATACGCAGTATTTT. Amino acids: CASSLGGVPDSTDTQYF. Complete variable domain (other parts from reference TRBV5-1 and TRBJ2-3): KAGVTQTPRYLIKTRGQQVTLSCSPISGHRSVSWYQQTPGQGLQFLFEYFSETQRNKGNFPGRFSGRQFSNSRSEMNVSTLELGDSALYLCASSLGGVPDSTDTQYFGPGTRLTVL.

The CDR3 reads CASSLGTGGYNSPLHF. The CDR3 coding sequence is TGTGCCAGCAGCTTAGGGACAGGAGGATATAATTCACCCCTCCACTTT. This sequence joins TRBV13 and TRBJ1-6; a weak D match, TRBD1 (6 bases). Germline CDR1 reads PRHDT; CDR2 reads FYEKMQ (reference sequence). V lost 0 bases to trimming and J lost 4 bases, with 10 bases between them. CDR3 length equals 16 residues.

The genes are TRBV5-1 and TRBJ2-5; 10 nucleotides line up with TRBD2. The germline V gene encodes CDR1 SGHRS and CDR2 YFSETQ. This CDR3 spans 15 amino acids. V shed 3 bases and J 2 bases; nucleotides not matched to a gene: 4. Here the CDR3 DNA reads TGCGCCAGCAGCTCCCGGACTAGCGGACAAGAGACCCAGTACTTC. This encodes CASSSRTSGQETQYF.

The chain is built from TRBV5-6 and TRBJ1-5, with a weak D call TRBD1 (6 bases). Germline V gene data show CDR1 as SGHDT and CDR2 as YYEEEE. The CDR3 has 14 residues. The ends were cut back, 3 bases at V and 2 bases at J, with 9 bases in the middle. CDR3 region: CASSSRGRNQPQHF. The CDR3 coding sequence is TGTGCCAGCAGCTCCAGGGGTCGCAATCAGCCCCAGCATTTT.

This chain links TRBV6-5 with TRBJ2-5; 9 bases agree with TRBD2. This CDR3 is 15 amino acids long. CDR1 and CDR2 (germline): MNHEY, SVGAGI. Trimming removed 5 bases from V and 3 bases from J; junction bases left unmatched: 7. The chain's CDR3 is CASSGAGGLEETQYF. CDR3 in DNA: TGTGCCAGCAGTGGGGCGGGGGGGCTGGAAGAGACCCAGTACTTC.

This chain joins TRBV27 and TRBJ2-7; 10 bases match TRBD1. This CDR3 contains 15 residues. In germline, CDR1 is MNHEY, CDR2 SMNVEV (reference sequence). V shed 4 bases, J shed 2 bases, and the junction held 5 bases outside the gene matches. CDR3 DNA sequence: TGTGCCAGCAGTTACCGGGACAGGGGCCCCTACGAGCAGTACTTC. This codes for CASSYRDRGPYEQYF.

This sequence joins TRBV7-9 and TRBJ2-1; D is possibly TRBD2 (7 bases). This CDR3 is built from 14 residues. Germline loops: CDR1 SEHNR, CDR2 FQNEAQ (reference sequence). The V and J ends lost 0 bases and 7 bases respectively, with 10 bases between them. The chain's CDR3 is CASSLAGGQNEQFF. CDR3 nucleotides: TGTGCCAGCAGCTTAGCGGGGGGGCAGAATGAGCAGTTCTTC.

CDR3 in DNA: TGTGCCAGCAGTTTAAAAACAGGGGGCCCCTTAATTTACAATGAGCAGTTCTTC. As protein: CASSLKTGGPLIYNEQFF. The V call is TRBV28, the J call TRBJ2-1; TRBD1 matches at 9 bases. The CDR3 contains 18 residues. CDR1 is MDHEN, CDR2 SYDVKM, per germline. The V and J ends lost 2 bases and 4 bases, in that order; junction bases with no gene match: 12.

The J gene is TRBJ2-2, the V gene TRBV7-9; 9 bases map to TRBD1. Germline CDR1 SEHNR, CDR2 FQNEAQ (reference sequence). V gave up 2 bases and J gave up 6 bases; unmatched junction bases: 4. The length of the CDR3 is 15 residues. The CDR3 coding sequence is TGTGCCAGCAGCTTACAAAGGACAGGGGCCGGGGAGCTGTTTTTT. This sequence encodes CASSLQRTGAGELFF.

This sequence joins TRBV7-9 and TRBJ2-5; D not resolved. The germline V gene encodes CDR1 SEHNR and CDR2 FQNEAQ (reference sequence). Deletions cut 4 bases from V and 5 bases from J, with 11 bases between. CDR3 length equals 13 residues. The CDR3 protein is CASSYYAGETQYF. The CDR3 coding sequence is TGTGCCAGCAGCTATTACGCAGGCGAGACCCAGTACTTC.

The rearrangement links TRBV19 to TRBJ2-7; D perhaps matches TRBD1 (5 bases). V was clipped by 1 base and J by 3 bases, with 10 bases between them. The length of the CDR3 is 14 residues. CDR1 and CDR2 (germline): LNHDA, SQIVND (reference sequence). As DNA, the CDR3 is TGTGCCAGTAGTATAGTTGCAGGGAACTACGAGCAGTACTTC. Translation gives CASSIVAGNYEQYF. Drawing the rest from reference TRBV19 and TRBJ2-7, the complete variable domain is DGGITQSPKYLFRKEGQNVTLSCEQNLNHDAMYWYRQDPGQGLRLIYYSQIVNDFQKGDIAEGYSVSREKKESFPLTVTSAQKNPTAFYLCASSIVAGNYEQYFGPGTRLTVT.

The rearrangement links TRBV28 to TRBJ2-7; perhaps TRBD1 as D (6 bases). The CDR3 runs to 12 residues. CDR1 is MDHEN, CDR2 SYDVKM, per germline. V gave up 8 bases and J gave up 0 bases, with 8 bases separating them. CDR3 amino acids: CASGQSSYEQYF. The CDR3 DNA sequence: TGTGCCAGCGGACAGAGCTCCTACGAGCAGTACTTC.

The chain recombines TRBV29-1 with TRBJ1-2, with unresolved D. The germline CDR1 and CDR2 sequences are SQVTM and ANQGSEA. V shed 6 bases and J shed 8 bases, with 16 bases lying between them. The CDR3 is made up of 12 amino acids. This chain's CDR3 is CSVIRVRDGYTF. The CDR3 region has the DNA TGCAGCGTGATACGGGTGCGCGACGGCTACACCTTC.

In DNA, the CDR3 is TGTGCCAGTAAAGCGGCCCCTGACACCGGGGAGCTGTTTTTT. Amino acid sequence: CASKAAPDTGELFF. The genes are TRBV19 and TRBJ2-2, with a weak D call TRBD2 (5 bases). CDR3 size: 14 residues. Germline CDR1 and CDR2: LNHDA and SQIVND (reference sequence). V shed 7 bases and J shed 3 bases, with 12 bases lying between them.

This chain uses TRBV5-1 with TRBJ1-1; D not resolved. The germline V gene has CDR1 SGHRS and CDR2 YFSETQ. V lost 4 bases to trimming and J lost 1 base, with 11 bases between them. CDR3 size: 14 residues. In DNA form, the CDR3 reads TGCGCCAGCAGCGCTATTACGGGGAACACTGAAGCTTTCTTT. This translates into CASSAITGNTEAFF.

This chain connects TRBV2 to TRBJ2-3; D ambiguous. Trimming removed 0 bases at V and 4 bases at J, with 14 bases between. The germline V gene encodes CDR1 SNHLY and CDR2 FYNNEI. There are 16 residues in the CDR3. The CDR3 spells CASSEARLGYSDTQYF. CDR3 nucleotide sequence: TGTGCCAGCAGTGAAGCGCGCCTAGGTTATTCAGATACGCAGTATTTT.

V usage is TRBV5-1 and J usage is TRBJ2-2, with D possibly matching TRBD2 (6 bases). The CDR3 totals 15 residues. V was cut by 2 bases and J by 1 base, with 9 bases left in between. Per germline, CDR1 SGHRS and CDR2 YFSETQ. The CDR3 here is CASSFKAGNTGELFF. The CDR3 DNA sequence: TGCGCCAGCAGCTTTAAAGCGGGGAACACCGGGGAGCTGTTTTTT. The full variable domain, its missing parts supplied by reference TRBV5-1 and TRBJ2-2, is KAGVTQTPRYLIKTRGQQVTLSCSPISGHRSVSWYQQTPGQGLQFLFEYFSETQRNKGNFPGRFSGRQFSNSRSEMNVSTLELGDSALYLCASSFKAGNTGELFFGEGSRLTVL.

The chain links TRBV5-1 to TRBJ2-3; 8 bases are a match to TRBD2. From germline, CDR1 is SGHRS and CDR2 YFSETQ. The CDR3 spans 15 residues. V lost 0 bases, J lost 3 bases, and 3 bases stayed unmatched. CDR3 in DNA: TGCGCCAGCAGCTTGGGGCCTAGCGGGACAGATACGCAGTATTTT. Its translation: CASSLGPSGTDTQYF.

CDR3 nucleotide sequence: TGCGCCAGCAGCCCGAGGACATCAAGGGTGGATTCACCCCTCCACTTT. Its translation: CASSPRTSRVDSPLHF. V usage is TRBV5-1 and J usage is TRBJ1-6; the D gene is possibly TRBD1 (5 bases). Trimming removed 4 bases from V and 8 bases from J, with 19 bases in between. The CDR3 contains 16 residues. Germline-derived CDR1 and CDR2 are SGHRS and YFSETQ.